This is a list of T cell receptor beta chains from one sample in a study of blood T cell repertoires in COVID-19. Repertoires were generated with immunoSEQ multiplex PCR, while TCRdb's copy carries only in-frame clones and drops some. The repertoire has 150,000 to 200,000 clones, 85% of them found once; the top ten carry over 3%. Sequenced sample: peripheral blood. These TCRs come from a human donor with acute or convalescent COVID-19. The donor label of this sample is uncertain. Both conserved end residues are trimmed from each CDR3. Size is omitted from some rows. Given values are once, few, many or a class for expanded clones.

NA | TRBJ2-5 | 13 | TRBV7-2 | ASSPRGGSQETQY
NA | TRBJ1-2 | 13 | TRBV7-9 | ASSPNSGTGDGYT
NA | TRBJ1-1 | 14 | TRBV4-2 | ASRRDSQRMNTEAF
NA | TRBJ1-3 | 12 | TRBV5-5 | ASSPQGAGNTIY
NA | TRBJ1-5 | 17 | TRBV28 | ASSLTFQRGGNSNQPQH
NA | TRBJ2-1 | 13 | TRBV5-1 | ASMVGLAGVDEQF
NA | TRBJ2-3 | 9 | TRBV29-1 | SVEKRDTQY
NA | TRBJ2-7 | 15 | TRBV6-2/TRBV6-3 | ASSYSETGRYSYEQY
NA | TRBJ1-1 | 12 | TRBV3-1/TRBV3-2 | ASSQSGRGTEAF
NA | TRBJ2-1 | 14 | TRBV11-2 | ASSLIAGGPYNEQF
NA | TRBJ2-5 | 13 | TRBV28 | ASSLWPDSSKTQY
NA | TRBJ2-5 | 10 | TRBV6-1 | ASRGGQETQY
NA | TRBJ1-4 | 11 | TRBV5-1 | ASSRGLNEKLF
NA | TRBJ1-1 | 14 | TRBV6-2/TRBV6-3 | ASSRDRGRGNTEAF
NA | TRBJ1-2 | 12 | TRBV19 | ASRGTGEDYGYT
NA | TRBJ2-5 | 13 | TRBV9 | ASTLSGGAGETQY
NA | TRBJ1-2 | 13 | TRBV7-2 | ASSPGTGGRYGYT
NA | TRBJ2-4 | 11 | TRBV6-5 | ASTLDSQNIQY
NA | TRBJ2-7 | 12 | TRBV5-6 | ASSYGTGRNEQY
NA | TRBJ1-3 | 12 | TRBV12-5 | ASGLVEGLNTIY
few | TRBJ2-1 | 12 | TRBV11-3 | ASSTLGTANEQF
NA | TRBJ1-2 | 12 | TRBV5-1 | ASSLGGTGAGYT
once | TRBJ1-4 | 13 | TRBV3-1/TRBV3-2 | ASSQEERMREKLF
NA | TRBJ1-4 | 14 | TRBV7-8 | ASSLAPGQVNEKLF
NA | TRBJ2-5 | 14 | TRBV5-1 | ASSLAPGQGQETQY
NA | TRBJ2-7 | 12 | TRBV3-1/TRBV3-2 | ASSRGRGAYEQY
NA | TRBJ1-5 | 12 | TRBV19 | ASSIYGARQPQH